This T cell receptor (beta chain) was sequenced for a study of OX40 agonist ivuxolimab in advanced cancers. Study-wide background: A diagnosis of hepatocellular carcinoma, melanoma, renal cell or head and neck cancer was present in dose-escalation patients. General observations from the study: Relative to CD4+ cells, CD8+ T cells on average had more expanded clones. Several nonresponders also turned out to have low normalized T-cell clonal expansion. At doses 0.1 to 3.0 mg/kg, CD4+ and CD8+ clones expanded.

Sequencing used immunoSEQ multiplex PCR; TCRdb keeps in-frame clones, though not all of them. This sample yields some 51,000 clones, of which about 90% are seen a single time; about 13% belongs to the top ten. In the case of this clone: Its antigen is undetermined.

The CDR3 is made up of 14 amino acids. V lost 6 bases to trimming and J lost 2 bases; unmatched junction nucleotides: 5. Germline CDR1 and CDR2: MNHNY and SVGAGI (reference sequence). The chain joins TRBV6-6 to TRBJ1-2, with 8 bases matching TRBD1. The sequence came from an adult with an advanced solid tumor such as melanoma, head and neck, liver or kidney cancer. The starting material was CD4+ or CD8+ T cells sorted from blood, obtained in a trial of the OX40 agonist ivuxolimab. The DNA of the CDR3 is TGTGCCAGCAGCCACGGACAGGGAAACTATGGCTACACCTTC. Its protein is CASSHGQGNYGYTF.